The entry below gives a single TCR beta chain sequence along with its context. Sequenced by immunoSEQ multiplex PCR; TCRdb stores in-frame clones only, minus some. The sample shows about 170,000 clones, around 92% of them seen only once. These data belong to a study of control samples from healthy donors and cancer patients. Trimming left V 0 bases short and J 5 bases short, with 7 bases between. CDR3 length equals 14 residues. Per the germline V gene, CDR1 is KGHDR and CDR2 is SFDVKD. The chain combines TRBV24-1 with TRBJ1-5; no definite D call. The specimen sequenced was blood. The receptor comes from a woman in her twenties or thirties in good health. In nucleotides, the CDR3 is TGTGCCACCAGTGATTTGCATAGGGATCAGCCCCAGCATTTT. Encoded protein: CATSDLHRDQPQHF.